These T cell receptor beta chains were read from a single sample in a study of CXCR3-negative and CXCR3-positive naive CD8 T cells. TCRdb reprocessed the 5' RACE reads and keeps a single row for each CDR3 protein, giving no DNA. The sample shows tens of thousands of distinct CDR3 sequences, and about 0.62% sits with its ten largest clones. The sample taken for sequencing was naive CXCR3+ CD8+ T cells from blood. Receptor source: a human donor in good health. Some clones in this sample may be carry-over from other donors' samples. Both conserved end residues are part of each CDR3. Fields, in order: J gene, V gene, CDR3 protein.

>TRBJ1-1|TRBV6-5
CASRIRDGNTEAFF
>TRBJ2-3|TRBV6-2/TRBV6-3
CASLGDREADTQYF
>TRBJ2-7|TRBV7-9
CASSPGGYSEQYF
>TRBJ2-7|TRBV7-7
CASSPGTGGGEQYF
>TRBJ2-3|TRBV28
CASSQWTSGESTDTQYF
>TRBJ1-1|TRBV29-1
CSVSPVMNTEAFF
>TRBJ2-7|TRBV28
CASSTGLAGAYEQYF
>TRBJ2-5|TRBV5-1
CASSGGQGMETQYF
>TRBJ2-3|TRBV29-1
CSGAGVNRVAGMNTQYF
>TRBJ2-7|TRBV29-1
CSVEDPGLYEQYF
>TRBJ2-5|TRBV12-3/TRBV12-4
CASSFVGKETQYF
>TRBJ1-5|TRBV7-6
CASSLFDQPQHF
>TRBJ2-1|TRBV12-3/TRBV12-4
CATAGGINNEQFF
>TRBJ2-7|TRBV19
CASSIGTAYEQYF
>TRBJ2-3|TRBV7-2
CASSLGELAGGPGVDTQYF
>TRBJ2-7|TRBV29-1
CSVLTGTTYEQYF
>TRBJ2-3|TRBV12-3/TRBV12-4
CASSSTHRGDSTDTQYF
>TRBJ2-7|TRBV6-5
CASSYYPLGTDDEQYF
>TRBJ2-4|TRBV12-5
CASGPPGSGGPLAKNIQYF
>TRBJ2-7|TRBV5-1
CASSLGSLIGEQYF
>TRBJ2-6|TRBV11-2
CASSFWQTFSGANVLTF
>TRBJ2-1|TRBV25-1
CASSSPGLDSYNEQFF
>TRBJ2-1|TRBV11-3
CASSSTDREQFF
>TRBJ2-7|TRBV12-3/TRBV12-4
CASSIGQSYEQYF
>TRBJ2-7|TRBV27
CASSLRDGEQYF
>TRBJ2-7|TRBV13
CASSLGNYEQYF
>TRBJ2-1|TRBV28
CASSQMQGNYNEQFF
>TRBJ2-7|TRBV7-9
CASSAPSTGVSYEQYF
>TRBJ2-7|TRBV7-6
CASMEDRGYEQYF
>TRBJ1-5|TRBV6-6
CASSYSRSTAIDQPQHF
>TRBJ2-1|TRBV20-1
CSVVPSGGYNEQFF
>TRBJ2-7|TRBV6-5
CASSYSKFGEQYF
>TRBJ2-7|TRBV24-1
CATSEGSGGSYEQYF
>TRBJ1-1|TRBV5-1
CASSQGRGNTEAFF
>TRBJ2-7|TRBV12-3/TRBV12-4
CASSLRGQPRYEQYF
>TRBJ2-7|TRBV9
CASSVALGMSYEQYF
>TRBJ2-1|TRBV7-8
CASSLALAGGRDEQFF
>TRBJ1-2|TRBV28
CASETPPTGIRYGYTF
>TRBJ1-1|TRBV4-1
CASSQSTAQRGQNTEAFF
>TRBJ2-7|TRBV10-3
CAISGGPYEQYF
>TRBJ2-7|TRBV4-3
CASSHPLGDNISYEQYF
>TRBJ2-7|TRBV7-8
CASSLPTPGLHYEQYF
>TRBJ2-7|TRBV25-1
CASSVAGDRELYEQYF
>TRBJ2-7|TRBV29-1
CSVVLAEHYEQYF
>TRBJ1-5|TRBV6-6
CASRRDTYSNQPQHF
>TRBJ2-1|TRBV6-5
CASSPSGDNYNEQFF
>TRBJ1-1|TRBV10-3
CAISEKDENTEAFF
>TRBJ2-2|TRBV11-2
CASSRAGLVYGELFF
>TRBJ2-7|TRBV18
CASSPPDSSYEQYF
>TRBJ2-3|TRBV12-3/TRBV12-4
CASRPLAGPSTDTQYF
>TRBJ2-7|TRBV19
CATRVSDRASYEQYF
>TRBJ1-1|TRBV12-3/TRBV12-4
CASSSLNHANTEAFF
>TRBJ2-7|TRBV11-2
CASSADRGNEQYF
>TRBJ2-7|TRBV20-1
CSARRKGGAIHEQYF
>TRBJ2-1|TRBV9
CASSESGGIILSEQFF